These 10 T cell receptor beta chains were all obtained from the same sample, sequenced in a study of blood T cell repertoires in COVID-19 (dated by TCRdb to about 2020). The library was produced with the immunoSEQ multiplex PCR assay. Here the immuneACCESS table is served through TCRdb, limited to in-frame sequences with V and J called. Missing clones are a known gap in these copies; in checked studies unresolved V genes cover under half, and the rest lacks a known reason. For this sample the table gives roughly 74,000 clones, of which 70% to 90% were detected only once. 1.5% to 2% of the sample is taken by the ten largest. The sample taken for sequencing was peripheral blood. The receptor source for this set is a woman aged 80 or older with active or convalescent COVID-19.

The V and J genes are TRBV30 and TRBJ2-3, with 8 bases aligning to TRBD2. The CDR3 has 15 amino acids. Germline loops: CDR1 GTSNPN, CDR2 SVGIG (reference sequence). Trimming at V came to 2 bases and at J to 2 bases, leaving 6 bases not matched to a gene. CDR3 in DNA: TGTGCCTGGAGTCCACTAGCGGCCGTCACAGATACGCAGTATTTT. It encodes CAWSPLAAVTDTQYF.

The V call is TRBV19, the J call TRBJ1-6; perhaps TRBD1 as D (5 bases). Germline values: CDR1 LNHDA, CDR2 SQIVND (reference sequence). There are 15 residues in the CDR3. V was trimmed by 2 bases and J by 4 bases, leaving 9 bases between them. CDR3 DNA: TGTGCCAGTAGTATAATAGGGACTTATAATTCACCCCTCCACTTT. This sequence encodes CASSIIGTYNSPLHF.

This clone was seen just once. The chain joins TRBV6-6 to TRBJ1-4; 10 positions match TRBD1. Germline CDR1 and CDR2: MNHNY and SVGAGI (reference sequence). V shed 5 bases, J shed 2 bases, and the junction held 23 bases outside the gene matches. The CDR3 loop spans 22 amino acids. CDR3 coding DNA: TGTGCCAGCAGTCCCCTAGGGGGACAGGGGCGTGAAAGTCCTGGGACTAATGAAAAACTGTTTTTT. Translating gives CASSPLGGQGRESPGTNEKLFF.

This clone occurred a few times. The chain combines TRBV30 with TRBJ1-1; perhaps TRBD1 as D (6 bases). Trimming removed 3 bases from V and 0 bases from J, with 11 bases in between. The length of the CDR3 is 14 residues. Germline V lookup: CDR1 GTSNPN, CDR2 SVGIG (reference sequence). Written as DNA, the CDR3 is TGTGCCTGGAGGGGAGGGGGAATGAACACTGAAGCTTTCTTT. It is translated as CAWRGGGMNTEAFF.

This clone was found once. The V call is TRBV11-1, the J call TRBJ1-4; perhaps TRBD1 as D (5 bases). Per germline, CDR1 SGHAT and CDR2 FQDESV (reference sequence). Trimming shortened V by 7 bases and J by 0 bases, and 12 bases separated the two germline ends. The CDR3 has 15 residues. CDR3: CASKGAGATNEKLFF. The CDR3 DNA is TGTGCCAGCAAAGGGGCCGGAGCAACTAATGAAAAACTGTTTTTT.

The rearrangement uses TRBV14 and TRBJ1-2; 7 bases line up with TRBD1. V shed 5 bases and J 3 bases; nucleotides not matched to a gene: 9. CDR1 and CDR2 from the germline V gene are SGHDN and FVKESK. This CDR3 spans 15 amino acids. The CDR3: CASSYRQGFDYGYTF. CDR3 bases: TGTGCCAGCAGCTACCGACAGGGTTTTGACTATGGCTACACCTTC.

This chain links TRBV4-3 with TRBJ2-3; 9 bases agree with TRBD2. The germline CDR1 and CDR2 sequences are LGHNA and YSLEER. Germline trimming cut 1 base from V and 3 bases from J; bases unmatched to any gene: 5. The CDR3 has 16 amino acids. This CDR3 is CASSQVGLAGTDTQYF. Here the CDR3 DNA reads TGCGCCAGCAGCCAAGTAGGGCTAGCGGGGACAGATACGCAGTATTTT.

This chain connects TRBV6-2 or TRBV6-3 to TRBJ1-6; tentatively, D is TRBD1 (5 bases). Trimming removed 4 bases at V and 11 bases at J, with 18 bases between. The CDR3 loop spans 15 amino acids. CDR1 and CDR2 (germline): MNHEY, SVGEGT. CDR3 sequence: CASSSIFQGLTPLHF. The CDR3 DNA sequence: TGTGCCAGCAGTTCTATTTTCCAGGGACTTACACCCCTCCACTTT.

The CDR3 spells CALEREDEQFF. As DNA, the CDR3 is TGTGCCTTGGAGAGGGAAGATGAGCAGTTCTTC. V gene TRBV30 combines with J gene TRBJ2-1; the D gene is possibly TRBD2 (5 bases). CDR1 and CDR2 from the germline V gene are GTSNPN and SVGIG (reference sequence). This CDR3 contains 11 residues. Trimming took off 7 bases at V and 8 bases at J, with 12 bases between the two ends. Complete variable domain (other parts from reference TRBV30 and TRBJ2-1): SQTIHQWPATLVQPVGSPLSLECTVEGTSNPNLYWYRQAAGRGLQLLFYSVGIGQISSEVPQNLSASRPQDRQFILSSKKLLLSDSGFYLCALEREDEQFFGPGTRLTVL.

The rearrangement joins TRBV5-1 to TRBJ1-2, with a tentative D call TRBD1 (5 bases). The CDR3 runs to 17 residues. The V gene's germline CDR1 is SGHRS and CDR2 YFSETQ. With 4 bases removed from V and 0 bases from J, the gap between germline ends came to 19 bases. The CDR3 region is CASSPEGAGRANYGYTF. CDR3 DNA sequence: TGCGCCAGCAGCCCCGAAGGGGCAGGTAGGGCTAACTATGGCTACACCTTC. The full variable domain, in which reference TRBV5-1 and TRBJ1-2 provide the parts outside the CDR3, is KAGVTQTPRYLIKTRGQQVTLSCSPISGHRSVSWYQQTPGQGLQFLFEYFSETQRNKGNFPGRFSGRQFSNSRSEMNVSTLELGDSALYLCASSPEGAGRANYGYTFGSGTRLTVV.